This T cell receptor (beta chain) was identified in a study of blood T cell repertoires in COVID-19. Study-level background: The cDNA or gDNA used as material had been derived from T cells, B-cell-depleted T cells, or PBMCs.

Original analysis: Estimation of nucleated cell counts relied on the amplification of reference gene primers. Using immunoSEQ multiplex PCR, the repertoire was profiled, and TCRdb retains in-frame clones only, with some absent. The V and J calls and the clone size are those of that table, but D and trimming were determined from the DNA. The data contain some 150,000 clones, about 76% of them singletons. Trimming pared 0 bases from V and 4 bases from J, leaving 12 bases between. In germline, CDR1 is MGHRA, CDR2 YSYEKL. This CDR3 region has 15 residues. Specimen: peripheral blood. This TCR was sampled from a woman aged 60-75 years with active or convalescent COVID-19. The gene calls are TRBV4-1 and TRBJ2-5, with D possibly TRBD1 on 6 matching bases. This CDR3 is CASSQDTGKRETQYF. CDR3 DNA sequence: TGCGCCAGCAGCCAAGATACAGGGAAAAGAGAGACCCAGTACTTC.